This TCR beta chain comes out of a study of Tregs in tolerant kidney transplant recipients. Whole-study results and caveats: Nucleotide sequences could not be compared across some patients' samples due to primer changes.

Details on this clone: Its antigen is unidentified.

CD4+CD25+CD127- Tregs, CD4+CD25- non-Tregs, CD4 and CD8 cells were sorted. This CDR3 has 15 amino acids. Germline loops: CDR1 SGHNT, CDR2 YENEEA. V lost 2 bases and J 1 base, leaving 11 bases between the germline ends. Sequencing used immunoSEQ multiplex PCR; TCRdb keeps in-frame clones, though not all of them. The sample has about 94,000 clones, 93% seen once; the top ten hold 0.46%. The TCR originated in a human donor who received a combined kidney and bone marrow transplant. This sequence joins TRBV11-3 and TRBJ1-1; D is unresolved. Sequences were derived from CD4+ T cells from blood, sampled before the transplant. CDR3 coding DNA: TGTGCCAGCAGCTTATATGAGGCGCAGAACACTGAAGCTTTCTTT. Its protein is CASSLYEAQNTEAFF.